This T cell receptor (beta chain) is drawn from a study of response to subunit inactivated influenza vaccine. TCRdb ran MiXCR on the RT-PCR reads and lists one entry per CDR3 protein. Here the sample spans 500,000 to 600,000 distinct CDR3 sequences, about 11% being singletons. The CDR3 sequence is 16 residues long. CDR1 is SQVTM and CDR2 is ANQGSEA in the germline V gene. Trimming took 3 bases from V and 9 from J; bases not matched to a gene: 16. This clonotype was observed a handful of times. The sequenced sample was PBMCs from blood, obtained on the day of vaccination. The TCR sequence derives from a man over 45 who received an inactivated influenza vaccine. The gene calls are TRBV29-1 and TRBJ2-1; 8 bases are shared with TRBD2. The chain's CDR3 is CSVDVPPPLAAGEQFF. The CDR3 DNA sequence: TGCAGCGTTGATGTCCCGCCCCCACTAGCGGCGGGTGAGCAGTTCTTC.